These 19 T cell receptor beta chains originate from one sample sequenced in a study of T cells after posttransplantation cyclophosphamide. Clones were sequenced by immunoSEQ multiplex PCR, and TCRdb holds only the in-frame ones, with some missing. The repertoire holds around 40,000 clones, roughly 88% seen once, with under 2.5% in the top ten. Treatment was busulfan-fludarabine conditioning, a marrow graft, and cyclophosphamide on days +3 and +4. The sequencing here drew on PBMCs, taken roughly 59 days after allogeneic stem cell transplant with posttransplant cyclophosphamide. Receptors originate from a male patient aged 55 to 69 who received an allogeneic stem cell transplant from a related donor and was CMV-positive. Some T cells may be supplied by the graft donor.

The chain couples TRBV14 to TRBJ1-2; the match to TRBD1 covers 9 bases. V was pared by 5 bases and J by 8 bases, with 6 bases of the junction left unmatched. Per germline, CDR1 SGHDN and CDR2 FVKESK. The CDR3 is 13 residues long. DNA of the CDR3: TGTGCCAGCAGCAAACGGACAGGGGACGGCTACACCTTC. Residues: CASSKRTGDGYTF.

The chain has TRBV5-6 and TRBJ2-2; maybe TRBD1 (5 bases). Trimming shortened V by 1 base and J by 2 bases, and 9 bases separated the two germline ends. CDR3 length equals 15 residues. Germline V CDR1 and CDR2: SGHDT, YYEEEE. In DNA form, the CDR3 reads TGTGCCAGCAGCTTGTATAGGGGTAACACCGGGGAGCTGTTTTTT. Translating it yields CASSLYRGNTGELFF. Looking up the rest from reference TRBV5-6 and TRBJ2-2 gives the full variable domain: DAGVTQSPTHLIKTRGQQVTLRCSPKSGHDTVSWYQQALGQGPQFIFQYYEEEERQRGNFPDRFSGHQFPNYSSELNVNALLLGDSALYLCASSLYRGNTGELFFGEGSRLTVL.

This chain's CDR3 is CASSQDWQDTDTQYF. The CDR3 DNA reads TGTGCCAGCAGCCAAGACTGGCAGGACACAGATACGCAGTATTTT. V gene TRBV4-2 combines with J gene TRBJ2-3; D ambiguous. CDR3 size: 15 residues. Germline CDR1 LGHNA, CDR2 YNFKEQ. V dropped 0 bases and J dropped 2 bases, with 9 bases sitting between them.

This clone is a singleton in its sample. This chain uses TRBV7-2 with TRBJ1-5, with TRBD1 as a possible D gene (5 bases). Germline V gives CDR1 SGHTA, CDR2 FQGNSA. V was cut by 5 bases and J by 3 bases, with 11 bases left in between. The CDR3 has 14 amino acids. CDR3 nucleotide sequence: TGTGCCAGCAGCCGGGGGACGGACAATCAGCCCCAGCATTTT. This sequence encodes CASSRGTDNQPQHF.

V usage is TRBV2 and J usage is TRBJ1-5; perhaps TRBD1 as D (6 bases). V lost 0 bases and J 7 bases, leaving 16 bases between the germline ends. Germline-derived CDR1 and CDR2 are SNHLY and FYNNEI. This CDR3 has 16 residues. The CDR3 DNA sequence: TGTGCCAGCAGTGAAGCCGGGGGGCAGCCTCAGCAGCCCCAGCATTTT. It codes for CASSEAGGQPQQPQHF.

The V call is TRBV5-1, the J call TRBJ1-4, with D tentatively TRBD1 (6 bases). Trimming left V 4 bases short and J 0 bases short, with 13 bases between. Germline assignment: CDR1 SGHRS and CDR2 YFSETQ. CDR3 length equals 16 residues. The DNA for the CDR3 is TGCGCCAGCAGCCTCCTACAGGGTTCAACTAATGAAAAACTGTTTTTT. As protein: CASSLLQGSTNEKLFF.

The chain is built from TRBV2 and TRBJ1-5; the D gene is possibly TRBD1 (6 bases). Trimming removed 7 bases at V and 1 base at J, with 14 bases between. The CDR3 is made up of 15 amino acids. The germline gives CDR1 SNHLY, CDR2 FYNNEI. The CDR3 is CASTWGGASNQPQHF. The CDR3 DNA reads as TGTGCCAGCACCTGGGGGGGGGCAAGCAATCAGCCCCAGCATTTT.

The chain carries TRBV6-1 and TRBJ1-2; D remains ambiguous. Trimming stripped 5 bases from V and 8 bases from J, with 15 bases between. There are 13 residues in the CDR3. CDR1 MNHNS and CDR2 SASEGT come from the germline V gene. CDR3 loop: CASSIRDREGYTF. CDR3 nucleotide sequence: TGTGCCAGCAGTATAAGAGATAGGGAGGGCTACACCTTC.

The chain links TRBV5-1 to TRBJ2-2; 14 bases map to TRBD2. The CDR3 covers 21 residues. Germline assignment: CDR1 SGHRS and CDR2 YFSETQ. V shed 0 bases, J shed 1 base, and the junction held 11 bases outside the gene matches. The CDR3 DNA reads TGCGCCAGCAGCTTGGCCTTCCTGGGACTAGCGGGGGCCCTGAACACCGGGGAGCTGTTTTTT. Its protein product is CASSLAFLGLAGALNTGELFF.

The chain employs TRBV11-2 and TRBJ2-3; TRBD1 aligns across 9 bases. The CDR3 length is 16 residues. In germline, CDR1 is SGHAT, CDR2 FQNNGV. J lost 4 bases, V lost 5 bases, and 10 bases had no gene match. CDR3 sequence (DNA): TGTGCCAGCAGCCCCCCTAGGACAGGGGAGGCAGATACGCAGTATTTT. Protein: CASSPPRTGEADTQYF.

This clone appeared a single time. The chain employs TRBV4-2 and TRBJ2-7, with 9 bases fitting TRBD2. V shed 2 bases and J 2 bases; nucleotides not matched to a gene: 4. The germline V gene encodes CDR1 LGHNA and CDR2 YNFKEQ. The length of the CDR3 is 15 residues. The CDR3 nucleotides are TGTGCCAGCAGCCAACGGGCGGGGGGGCCCTACGAGCAGTACGTC. Amino acids: CASSQRAGGPYEQYV.

The chain combines TRBV5-1 with TRBJ2-1, with 9 positions matching TRBD2. The CDR3 consists of 16 residues. Trimming at V came to 0 bases and at J to 4 bases, leaving 5 bases not matched to a gene. CDR1 is SGHRS and CDR2 is YFSETQ in the germline V gene. The CDR3 is CASSLGGSGGYNEQFF. The CDR3, as DNA: TGCGCCAGCAGCTTGGGCGGTAGCGGGGGATACAATGAGCAGTTCTTC.

This clone has a single count. A junction end diverges from the germline sequence, so it may reflect a read error. The chain links TRBV5-1 to TRBJ1-2; TRBD1 matches at 7 bases. The CDR3 extends over 14 amino acids. Germline CDR1 SGHRS, CDR2 YFSETQ. Here the CDR3 DNA reads TGCGCCAGCAGCTTGGGACAGGGCAACTTTGGCTACACCTTC. Translated, it gives CASSLGQGNFGYTF.

This chain joins TRBV27 and TRBJ1-2, with 9 bases matching TRBD1. CDR3 length: 14 amino acids. The trim removed 5 bases at V and 3 bases at J, leaving 4 bases unmatched. The V gene's germline CDR1 is MNHEY and CDR2 SMNVEV (reference sequence). Here the CDR3 reads CASSRGTGHYGYTF. Written as DNA, the CDR3 is TGTGCCAGCAGTCGGGGGACAGGGCACTATGGCTACACCTTC.

Comments on this clone: This specimen includes other DNA sequences encoding the same CDR3. The chain carries TRBV6-6 and TRBJ1-2, with D maybe TRBD1 (6 bases). This CDR3 is built from 14 residues. Germline CDR1 is MNHNY and CDR2 is SVGAGI (reference sequence). The V end was cut by 6 bases, the J end by 4 bases, with 15 bases between. In DNA, the CDR3 is TGTGCCAGCAGCCAACAGGGTGTAATCTATGGCTACACCTTC. Its protein is CASSQQGVIYGYTF.

Written as DNA, the CDR3 is TGTGCCAGCAGCCCACGGACAGGAGCCCACTATGGCTACACCTTC. It encodes CASSPRTGAHYGYTF. The chain has TRBV7-8 and TRBJ1-2; 7 nucleotides line up with TRBD1. Germline loops: CDR1 SGHVS, CDR2 FQNEAQ. V dropped 5 bases and J dropped 3; count of bases not matched to a gene: 9. CDR3 length equals 15 residues.

The chain joins TRBV7-2 to TRBJ2-3; a weak D match, TRBD2 (6 bases). Germline V lookup: CDR1 SGHTA, CDR2 FQGNSA. This CDR3 is 15 amino acids long. V was cut by 3 bases and J by 4 bases, with 14 bases left in between. The CDR3 is CASSLGLLLADTQYF. For the CDR3, the DNA is TGTGCCAGCAGCTTGGGACTTCTTCTAGCAGATACGCAGTATTTT. The full variable domain, completed using reference TRBV7-2 and TRBJ2-3, is GAGVSQSPSNKVTEKGKDVELRCDPISGHTALYWYRQSLGQGLEFLIYFQGNSAPDKSGLPSDRFSAERTGGSVSTLTIQRTQQEDSAVYLCASSLGLLLADTQYFGPGTRLTVL.

This clone was observed once. The chain employs TRBV18 and TRBJ1-5, with D possibly TRBD1 on 5 matching bases. Trimming stripped 0 bases from V and 7 bases from J, with 16 bases between. Germline V lookup: CDR1 KGHSH, CDR2 LQKENI. CDR3 length: 16 residues. The DNA for the CDR3 is TGTGCCAGCTCACCACCTAAAACAGGTCTGGGACAGCCCCAGCATTTT. It translates to CASSPPKTGLGQPQHF.

The genes are TRBV9 and TRBJ1-2; no firm D call. Trimming pared 5 bases from V and 0 bases from J, leaving 17 bases between. CDR3 length: 16 amino acids. CDR1 is SGDLS, CDR2 YYNGEE, per germline. CDR3 amino acids: CASRGRPGASNYGYTF. In nucleotides, the CDR3 is TGTGCCAGCAGGGGGAGACCGGGAGCCTCTAACTATGGCTACACCTTC.